This entry features one T cell receptor beta chain sequence. The J segment lost 5 bases and the V segment lost 6 bases, leaving 6 bases of the junction unmatched. The germline V gene has CDR1 MNHEY and CDR2 SVGAGI. CDR3 length: 15 amino acids. TCRdb reprocessed the 5' RACE reads with MiXCR, giving one entry per CDR3 protein. The sample includes fewer than 250,000 distinct CDR3 sequences, approximately 7% of them seen just once. This sample was taken from a study of identical twins. These data also formed part of another study, on yellow fever vaccine responses in identical twins. That investigation notes: Vaccine T cell responses of twins reportedly seemed partly convergent and partly personalized.

The rearrangement uses TRBV6-5 and TRBJ2-1, with 11 bases lining up with TRBD2. The sequence was obtained from a woman in her late teens or twenties in good health. Material for sequencing was memory (CD45RO+) T cells sorted from blood. CDR3 residues: CASRLIAGGNNEQFF. CDR3 nucleotide sequence: TGTGCCAGCAGATTAATAGCGGGAGGGAACAATGAGCAGTTCTTC.